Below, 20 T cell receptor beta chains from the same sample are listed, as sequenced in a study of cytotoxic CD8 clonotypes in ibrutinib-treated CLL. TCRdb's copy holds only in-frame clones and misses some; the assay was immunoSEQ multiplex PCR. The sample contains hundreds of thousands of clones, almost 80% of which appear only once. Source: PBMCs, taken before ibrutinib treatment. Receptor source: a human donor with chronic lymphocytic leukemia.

CDR3 bases: TGTGCCACCAGCACCGGACAGGGGAACACTGAAGCTTTCTTT. This gives the protein CATSTGQGNTEAFF. The J gene is TRBJ1-1, the V gene TRBV15; 8 positions agree with TRBD1. CDR1 LNHNV and CDR2 YYDKDF come from the germline V gene (reference sequence). V lost 4 bases and J lost 1; bases outside the gene matches: 2. The CDR3 has 14 amino acids.

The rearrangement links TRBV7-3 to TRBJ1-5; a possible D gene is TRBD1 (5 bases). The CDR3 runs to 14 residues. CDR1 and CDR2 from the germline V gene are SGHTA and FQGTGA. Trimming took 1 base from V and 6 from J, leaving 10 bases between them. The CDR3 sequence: CASSLNGGSQPQHF. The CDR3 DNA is TGTGCCAGCAGCTTAAATGGGGGTTCTCAGCCCCAGCATTTT. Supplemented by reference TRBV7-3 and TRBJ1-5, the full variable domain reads GAGVSQTPSNKVTEKGKYVELRCDPISGHTALYWYRQSLGQGPEFLIYFQGTGAADDSGLPNDRFFAVRPEGSVSTLKIQRTERGDSAVYLCASSLNGGSQPQHFGDGTRLSIL.

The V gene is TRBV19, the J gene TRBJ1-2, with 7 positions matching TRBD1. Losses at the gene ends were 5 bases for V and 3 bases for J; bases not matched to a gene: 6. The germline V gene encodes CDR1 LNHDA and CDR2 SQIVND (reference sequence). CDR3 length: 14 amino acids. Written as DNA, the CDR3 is TGTGCCAGTAGTTTAGGGACAGAAGACTATGGCTACACCTTC. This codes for CASSLGTEDYGYTF.

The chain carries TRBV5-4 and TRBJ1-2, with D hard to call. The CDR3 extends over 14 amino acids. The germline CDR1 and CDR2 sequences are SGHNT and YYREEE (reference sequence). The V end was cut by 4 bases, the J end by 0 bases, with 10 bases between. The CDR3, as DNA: TGTGCCAGCAGCAGAGGGAACACTAACTATGGCTACACCTTC. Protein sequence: CASSRGNTNYGYTF.

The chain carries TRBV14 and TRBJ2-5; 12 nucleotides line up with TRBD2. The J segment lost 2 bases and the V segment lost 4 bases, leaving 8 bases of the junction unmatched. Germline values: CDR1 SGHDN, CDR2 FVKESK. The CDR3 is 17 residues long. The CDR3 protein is CASSRLAGAGSQETQYF. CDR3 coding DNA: TGTGCCAGCAGCCGACTAGCGGGAGCTGGGTCACAAGAGACCCAGTACTTC.

The CDR3 loop reads CASSYSRGYTEAFF. CDR3 in DNA: TGTGCCAGCAGTTACAGCAGGGGGTACACTGAAGCTTTCTTT. The chain carries TRBV6-5 and TRBJ1-1; 7 bases fit TRBD1. V was clipped by 2 bases and J by 3 bases; unmatched bases: 3. In germline, CDR1 is MNHEY, CDR2 SVGAGI. The length of the CDR3 is 14 residues.

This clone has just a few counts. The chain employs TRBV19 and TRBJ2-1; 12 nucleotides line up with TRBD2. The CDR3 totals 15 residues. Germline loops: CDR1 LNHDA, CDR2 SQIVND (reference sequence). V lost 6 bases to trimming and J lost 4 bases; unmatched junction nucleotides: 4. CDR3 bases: TGTGCCAGTAGGACGACTAGCGGGAGTTACAATGAGCAGTTCTTC. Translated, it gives CASRTTSGSYNEQFF.

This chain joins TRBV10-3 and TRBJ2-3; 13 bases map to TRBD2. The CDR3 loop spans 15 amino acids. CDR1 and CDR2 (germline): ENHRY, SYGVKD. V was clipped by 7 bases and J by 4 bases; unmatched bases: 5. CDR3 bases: TGTGCCATCAACGGACTAGCGGGAGTCCCAGATACGCAGTATTTT. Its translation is CAINGLAGVPDTQYF.

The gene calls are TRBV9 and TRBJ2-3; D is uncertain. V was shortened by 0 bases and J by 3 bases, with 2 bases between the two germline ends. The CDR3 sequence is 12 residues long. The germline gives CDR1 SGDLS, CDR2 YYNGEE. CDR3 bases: TGTGCCAGCAGCGTAGGTACAGATACGCAGTATTTT. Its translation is CASSVGTDTQYF.

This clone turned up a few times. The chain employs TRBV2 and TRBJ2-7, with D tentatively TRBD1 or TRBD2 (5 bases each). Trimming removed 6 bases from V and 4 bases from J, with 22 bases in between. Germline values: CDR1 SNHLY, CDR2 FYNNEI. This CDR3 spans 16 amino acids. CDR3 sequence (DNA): TGTGCCAGCAGGGATATAGGGACCGCCCTTCGGTACGAGCAGTACTTC. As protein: CASRDIGTALRYEQYF.

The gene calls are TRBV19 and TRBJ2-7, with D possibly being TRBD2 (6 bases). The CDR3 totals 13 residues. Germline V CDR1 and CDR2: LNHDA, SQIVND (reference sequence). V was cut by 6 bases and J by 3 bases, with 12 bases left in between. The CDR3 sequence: CASSPGLLYEQYF. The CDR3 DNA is TGTGCCAGTAGCCCCGGACTACTCTACGAGCAGTACTTC. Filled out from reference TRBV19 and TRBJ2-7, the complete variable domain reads DGGITQSPKYLFRKEGQNVTLSCEQNLNHDAMYWYRQDPGQGLRLIYYSQIVNDFQKGDIAEGYSVSREKKESFPLTVTSAQKNPTAFYLCASSPGLLYEQYFGPGTRLTVT.

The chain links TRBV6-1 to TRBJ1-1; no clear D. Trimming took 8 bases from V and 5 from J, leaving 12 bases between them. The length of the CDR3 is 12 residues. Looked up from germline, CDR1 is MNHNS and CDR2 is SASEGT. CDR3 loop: CASWNLGTEAFF. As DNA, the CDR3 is TGTGCCAGCTGGAACCTCGGGACTGAAGCTTTCTTT.

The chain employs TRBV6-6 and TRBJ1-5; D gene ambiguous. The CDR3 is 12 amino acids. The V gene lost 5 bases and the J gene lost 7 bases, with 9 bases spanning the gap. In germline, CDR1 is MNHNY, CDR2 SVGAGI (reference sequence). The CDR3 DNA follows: TGTGCCAGCAGTGGGAGTGTCCAGCCCCAGCATTTT. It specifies CASSGSVQPQHF.

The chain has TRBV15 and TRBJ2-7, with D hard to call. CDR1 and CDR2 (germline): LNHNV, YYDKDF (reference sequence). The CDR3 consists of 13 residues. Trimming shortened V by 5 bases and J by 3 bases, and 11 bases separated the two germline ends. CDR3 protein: CATSYSGNYEQYF. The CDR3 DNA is TGTGCCACCAGCTATTCTGGGAACTACGAGCAGTACTTC. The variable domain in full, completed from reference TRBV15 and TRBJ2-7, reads DAMVIQNPRYQVTQFGKPVTLSCSQTLNHNVMYWYQQKSSQAPKLLFHYYDKDFNNEADTPDNFQSRRPNTSFCFLDIRSPGLGDTAMYLCATSYSGNYEQYFGPGTRLTVT.

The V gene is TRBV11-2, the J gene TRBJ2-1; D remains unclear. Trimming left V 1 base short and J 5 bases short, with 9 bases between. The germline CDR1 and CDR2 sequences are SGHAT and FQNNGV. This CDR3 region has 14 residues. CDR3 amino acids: CASSLVRNHNEQFF. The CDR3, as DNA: TGTGCCAGCAGCTTAGTACGTAATCACAATGAGCAGTTCTTC.

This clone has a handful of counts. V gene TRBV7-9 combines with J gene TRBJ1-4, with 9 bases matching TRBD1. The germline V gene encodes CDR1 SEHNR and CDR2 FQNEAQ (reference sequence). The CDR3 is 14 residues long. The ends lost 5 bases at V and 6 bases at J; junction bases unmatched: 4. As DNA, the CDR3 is TGTGCCAGCAGCAACCGGGACAGGGATGAAAAACTGTTTTTT. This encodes CASSNRDRDEKLFF. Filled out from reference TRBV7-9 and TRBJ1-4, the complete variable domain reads DTGVSQNPRHKITKRGQNVTFRCDPISEHNRLYWYRQTLGQGPEFLTYFQNEAQLEKSRLLSDRFSAERPKGSFSTLEIQRTEQGDSAMYLCASSNRDRDEKLFFGSGTQLSVL.

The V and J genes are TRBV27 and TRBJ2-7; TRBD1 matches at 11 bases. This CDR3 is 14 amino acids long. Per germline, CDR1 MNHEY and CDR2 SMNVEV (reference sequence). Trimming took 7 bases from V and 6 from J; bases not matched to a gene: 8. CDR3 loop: CASTRGTGGSEQYF. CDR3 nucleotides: TGTGCCAGCACCCGCGGGACAGGGGGTTCCGAGCAGTACTTC.

CDR3 loop: CASSFGGSSYNEQFF. The CDR3 bases are TGTGCCAGCAGCTTCGGCGGGAGCTCCTACAATGAGCAGTTCTTC. V usage is TRBV7-6 and J usage is TRBJ2-1; TRBD2 matches 7 bases. This CDR3 comprises 15 residues. Unmatched junction bases numbered 2, after V lost 3 bases and J lost 0 bases. Germline V CDR1 and CDR2: SGHVS, FNYEAQ.

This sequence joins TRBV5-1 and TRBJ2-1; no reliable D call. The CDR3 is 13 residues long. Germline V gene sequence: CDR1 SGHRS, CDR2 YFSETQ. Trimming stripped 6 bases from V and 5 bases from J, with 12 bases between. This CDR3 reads CASIDNLNNEQFF. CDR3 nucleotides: TGCGCCAGCATCGACAATTTAAACAATGAGCAGTTCTTC. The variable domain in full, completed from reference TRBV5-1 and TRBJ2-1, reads KAGVTQTPRYLIKTRGQQVTLSCSPISGHRSVSWYQQTPGQGLQFLFEYFSETQRNKGNFPGRFSGRQFSNSRSEMNVSTLELGDSALYLCASIDNLNNEQFFGPGTRLTVL.

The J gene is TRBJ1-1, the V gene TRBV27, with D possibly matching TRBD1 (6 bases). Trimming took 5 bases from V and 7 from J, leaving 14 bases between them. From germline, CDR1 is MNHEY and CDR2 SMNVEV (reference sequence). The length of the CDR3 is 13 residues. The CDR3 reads CASSPLTGGEAFF. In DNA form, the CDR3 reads TGTGCCAGCAGTCCCTTGACAGGAGGTGAAGCTTTCTTT.